Below, one T cell receptor (beta chain) is given with its context. Original data processing: How many nucleated cells were present was estimated from reference gene primer amplification. TCRdb's table, derived via immunoSEQ multiplex PCR, lists solely in-frame clones and lacks some. V and J calls and clone size are copied from that table; D and trimming were computed from the DNA. The sample comprises about 48,000 clones, 86% of which are singletons, and around 3% rests with the top ten. The source of the sample is a study of blood T cell repertoires in COVID-19. Study as a whole: Material from acute and convalescent COVID-19 was sourced from the United States, Italy and Spain. T cells, B-cell-depleted T cells, or PBMCs provided the cDNA or gDNA that served as material.

Looked up from germline, CDR1 is SGHNT and CDR2 is YENEEA. V gave up 0 bases and J gave up 6 bases, with 8 bases separating them. The CDR3 has 13 residues. This clonotype originated in a woman aged 80 or over with acute or convalescent COVID-19. The chain combines TRBV11-3 with TRBJ1-2; D is possibly TRBD1 (6 bases). The sequencing input was peripheral blood. The CDR3 DNA sequence: TGTGCCAGCAGCTTAGATGGACAGAATGGCTACACCTTC. Translating gives CASSLDGQNGYTF.